This is a list of T cell receptor beta chains from one sample in a study of blood T cell repertoires in COVID-19. Clones were read by immunoSEQ multiplex PCR, and TCRdb kept only the in-frame ones, dropping some. The table shows roughly 36,000 clones, with around 83% occurring only once. The sample comprised peripheral blood. Every receptor here comes from a man in his fifties or sixties with acute or convalescent COVID-19. Each CDR3 is given with its conserved first and last residue. The D gene is left open where the match is weak. The size entry is marked missing in some rows and otherwise reads once, few, many or a size class.

j_call v_call clone_size d_call cdr3_aa cdr3_nt
TRBJ2-7 TRBV6-5 once . CASSYSNVRTYEQYF TGTGCCAGCAGTTACTCGAACGTCAGAACCTACGAGCAGTACTTC
TRBJ2-3 TRBV6-5 . TRBD2 CASSYSGRASTDTQYF TGTGCCAGCAGTTACTCCGGGAGGGCCAGCACAGATACGCAGTATTTT
TRBJ2-3 TRBV28 once TRBD1 CASSSPGQHTDTQYF TGTGCCAGCAGCTCCCCGGGACAGCACACAGATACGCAGTATTTT
TRBJ1-2 TRBV7-2 once . CASSSPGVVYYGYTF TGTGCCAGCAGCTCTCCAGGGGTGGTTTACTATGGCTACACCTTC
TRBJ1-2 TRBV15 . . CATSRDGRGFGGYTF TGTGCCACCAGCAGAGATGGTCGAGGCTTCGGGGGCTACACCTTC
TRBJ1-1 TRBV10-3 . TRBD1 CAINDRVSTEAFF TGTGCCATCAACGACAGGGTATCCACTGAAGCTTTCTTT
TRBJ1-2 TRBV5-6 . TRBD1 CASSTTGGEGNYGYTF TGTGCCAGCAGCACTACAGGGGGCGAAGGTAACTATGGCTACACCTTC
TRBJ2-5 TRBV2 . . CASSDRGRETQYF TGTGCCAGCAGTGACCGGGGGAGAGAGACCCAGTACTTC
TRBJ2-7 TRBV19 . . CASSIRGVNEQYF TGTGCCAGTAGTATCAGGGGTGTAAACGAGCAGTACTTC
TRBJ2-2 TRBV11-1 . . CASSFQDLNTGELFF TGTGCCAGCAGCTTCCAGGACTTGAACACCGGGGAGCTGTTTTTT
TRBJ2-1 TRBV4-1 . TRBD2 CASSQVRGSGHEQFF TGCGCCAGCAGCCAAGTCCGCGGGAGTGGGCATGAGCAGTTCTTC
TRBJ2-3 TRBV2 . TRBD1 CASSEGQGRTDTQYF TGTGCCAGCAGTGAGGGACAGGGAAGAACAGATACGCAGTATTTT
TRBJ1-1 TRBV5-1 . TRBD1 CASSSGQGGYTNTEAFF TGCGCCAGCAGCTCCGGACAGGGAGGATACACGAACACTGAAGCTTTCTTT
TRBJ1-4 TRBV7-2 . TRBD1 CASSQRTGANEKLFF TGTGCCAGCAGCCAGCGGACAGGGGCTAATGAAAAACTGTTTTTT
TRBJ2-5 TRBV14 . TRBD2 CASSLGRASRETQYF TGTGCCAGCAGTCTAGGGAGGGCATCTCGGGAGACCCAGTACTTC
TRBJ2-3 TRBV5-4 . . CASSLAGSSDTQYF TGTGCCAGCAGCTTGGCCGGTAGTTCAGATACGCAGTATTTT
TRBJ2-7 TRBV10-3 . TRBD2 CAVAGAYEQYF TGTGCCGTAGCGGGGGCCTACGAGCAGTACTTC
TRBJ1-2 TRBV5-4 . . CASSLTGEGRGYTF TGTGCCAGCAGCTTGACGGGGGAAGGGCGTGGCTACACCTTC
TRBJ2-6 TRBV24-1 once . CATSDPSGANVLTF TGTGCCACCAGTGACCCCTCGGGGGCCAACGTCCTGACTTTC
TRBJ2-2 TRBV14 . . CASSQGGLNTGELFF TGTGCCAGCAGCCAGGGGGGATTGAACACCGGGGAGCTGTTTTTT
TRBJ2-3 TRBV5-1 . . CASSLDGGRADTQYF TGCGCCAGCAGCTTGGACGGGGGGCGGGCAGATACGCAGTATTTT
TRBJ2-1 TRBV5-1 . . CASSFEDPSYNEQFF TGCGCCAGCAGCTTTGAGGATCCTTCCTACAATGAGCAGTTCTTC
TRBJ2-1 TRBV9 . . CASSAAGLVYNEQFF TGTGCCAGCAGCGCCGCGGGACTGGTATACAATGAGCAGTTCTTC
TRBJ2-6 TRBV4-1 . TRBD1 CASSQVPGTGFGGANVLTF TGCGCCAGCAGCCAAGTGCCCGGGACAGGGTTTGGTGGGGCCAACGTCCTGACTTTC
TRBJ2-1 TRBV27 . TRBD2 CASSLRLASYNEQFF TGTGCCAGCAGTCTCCGACTAGCGAGCTACAATGAGCAGTTCTTC
TRBJ2-7 TRBV30 . . CAWSEDGYEQYF TGTGCCTGGAGTGAAGACGGGTACGAGCAGTACTTC